This TCR beta chain derives from a study of T cell repertoires in cytomegalovirus infection. Concerning this clonotype itself: Its matching antigen is unknown.

TCRdb processed the reads anew with MiXCR; each CDR3 protein has one entry. The sample includes around 900,000 distinct CDR3 sequences, around 29% of them seen just once. The source was cultured CD8+ T cells from PBMCs, collected from culture after CMV antigen stimulation. This clonotype was sampled from a human donor in good health (CMV status not recorded). Some clones in this sample may be carry-over from other donors' samples.

As DNA, the CDR3 is TGTGCCATCAGTGAGTCGGGACAGAGTCCTGGGTATGAGCAGTTCTTC. Its translation: CAISESGQSPGYEQFF. This chain joins TRBV10-3 and TRBJ2-1; 7 nucleotides line up with TRBD1. Trimming cost V 0 bases and J 8 bases; bases outside gene matches: 10. Germline-derived CDR1 and CDR2 are ENHRY and SYGVKD. The CDR3 loop spans 16 amino acids.